This T cell receptor (beta chain) was retrieved from a study of T cells in Graves' hyperthyroidism and ophthalmopathy (dated by TCRdb to the late 2010s). The study in broad terms: A discovery cohort of about a hundred patients, 43 with Graves' ophthalmopathy and 57 with stable Graves' hyperthyroidism, was used to find distinguishing TCR V-J signatures. An independent validation cohort of some 18 hyperthyroidism patients and more than 15 patients who later progressed to ophthalmopathy tested prospective prediction of ophthalmopathy. The 100 discovery patients were randomly divided into training and test sets at a 7:3 ratio. Thyroid tissue and blood T-cell repertoires from about six Graves' hyperthyroidism patients were also compared in the study. Following sampling, methimazole starting at 30 mg daily was given to hyperthyroidism patients, and high-dose intravenous methylprednisolone was given to ophthalmopathy patients. The paper reports TCR Vbeta CDR3 sequencing of about 140 peripheral blood samples: approximately 41 ophthalmopathy, under 85 hyperthyroidism and some 17 progressor patients.

This clonotype was observed many times. Its antigen is unknown. No clone much larger than this one lies a single base away; base qualities are absent. Stable Graves' hyperthyroidism was defined as the absence of progression to ophthalmopathy over 18 months of follow-up. Hyperthyroidism patients were newly diagnosed, had a disease duration of under 2 months, and were aged 18 to 65 years. Exclusion was applied to patients with uncontrolled infections, other autoimmune diseases, pregnancy or lactation. Diagnoses were based on clinical symptoms, serum thyroxine and TRAb, thyroid ultrasound and orbital computed tomography. Total RNA was extracted with Trizol reagent, and quality was checked on an Agilent 2100 Bioanalyzer. The TCR beta CDR3 regions were amplified from the RNA transcripts. A first-round RT-PCR of the TCR CDR3 used the HTBI primer set with the Qiagen OneStep RT-PCR kit. Libraries were constructed in a second round of multiplex PCR, after which size selection and purification were carried out. Sequencing of the libraries was done on an Illumina HiSeq2000 using paired-end 100 bp reads. Per the original workflow: SOAPnuke was used to process the raw data, removing reads that contained adapters or uncalled bases, had a mean Phred below 15, or lacked an exact match to the constant primer or identifier. COPE v1.2.5 was used to merge the high-quality paired reads, and each unique nucleotide sequence was defined as a clonotype. MiTCR v1.1 was used to align the clonotypes against IMGT TRBV, TRBD and TRBJ reference segments. The analysis included only V-J combinations with a frequency above 0.0001, which together covered more than 99% of the repertoires. The TCS score was defined as the ratio of F50 (clonal expansion) to E x V (chaos), calculated using BLOSUM62-based TCRdist between CDR3 peptides within each V-J. Welch's t-statistics and random forest reduced around 520 V-J features to some 14, which were used in a naive Bayes classifier (R e1071). The public sequencing data were trimmed at Q25 with fastp and processed into clonotypes with MiXCR by TCRdb, which kept only in-frame beta chains. Each CDR3 protein gets just one entry, which takes the most common genes and DNA from the rows behind it. Clone size and V and J calls follow TCRdb, not the original study. The sample table holds approximately 560,000 distinct CDR3 sequences, of which 46% were seen once. The ten biggest clones cover about 8.2% of the sample.

Results and caveats for the whole study, not just this receptor: In cross-validation, a model built on a 13 V-J signature told ophthalmopathy apart from stable hyperthyroidism with just under 90% sensitivity and around 84% specificity, and in testing the same model reached 80%/75%. Most expanded thyroid clonotypes (frequency above 0.001) were also detected in blood, suggesting blood repertoires may reflect thyroid immune responses. In validation, progression to ophthalmopathy was predicted by the model with nearly 71% sensitivity and nearly 75% specificity, a median of about 6.4 months before onset. Sample size was not statistically predetermined, and blinding of investigators to group allocation was not performed.

The sample was peripheral blood or thyroid tissue (not recorded which). The source of this sequence is a woman aged 18-29 years with Graves' hyperthyroidism. Donor details come from another sample of the same person, matched by shared clones.

The CDR3 sequence is CASSETRGAGNSPLHF. The DNA sequence is TGTGCCAGCAGTGAGACCAGGGGCGCGGGGAATTCACCCCTCCACTTT. The receptor chain draws on TRBV25-1 and TRBJ1-6; the D gene is possibly TRBD1, with 6 bases matching. The CDR1 and CDR2 encoded by the germline V gene are MGHDK and SYGVNS. Taken from cysteine to phenylalanine, the CDR3 has 16 residues. Here the CDR3 DNA is all that survives: 48 bases in frame from base 1. V and J lose 3 bases and 7 bases, and a span of 16 bases separates them. Outside the CDR3, residues come from the reference TRBV25-1 and TRBJ1-6 proteins, so the full variable domain is: EADIYQTPRYLVIGTGKKITLECSQTMGHDKMYWYQQDPGMELHLIHYSYGVNSTEKGDLSSESTVSRIRTEHFPLTLESARPSHTSQYLCASSETRGAGNSPLHFGNGTRLTVT.